The T cell receptor beta chain under discussion was sequenced for a study of blood T cell repertoires in COVID-19 (dated by TCRdb to 2019 to 2021). Background on the whole study: Collaborator samples came from the United States, Italy and Spain and covered acute and convalescent phases of COVID-19. Where available, HLA class I and class II types were obtained from metadata supplied by the sample provider rather than from assay-based typing. The repertoires were released in a freely available public database meant as a resource for research on the immune response to SARS-CoV-2. Samples came from the ongoing ImmuneRACE study (first 160 participants) plus 1,254 subjects from 6 global collaborators. The dataset comprised deeply sampled blood TCRbeta repertoires from subjects exposed to, actively infected with, or recovered from COVID-19. A de-identified subject ID, COVID-19 status, age in years and sex were almost always included in the sample metadata. The prospective study material was composed of cDNA or gDNA derived from T cells, B-cell-depleted T cells, or PBMCs. Study-level results and caveats: How much clinical and demographic metadata was included differed by source and by participant, and the metadata was provided uncurated.

The CDR3 contains 12 residues, cysteine and phenylalanine counted. Solely the CDR3 DNA is kept, with 36 bases framed from the first base. Taken from the germline V gene, the CDR1 and CDR2 loops are SQVTM and ANQGSEA. V lost 6 bases and J lost 3 bases; the stretch between them is 11 bases long. Turning to this clone: Its target antigen remains unknown. One base away there is no much larger clone; base qualities are not given.

TCRbeta CDR3 regions were amplified from genomic DNA by means of the immunoSEQ Assay, a bias-controlled multiplex PCR. Regarding the original processing steps: The number of nucleated cells in each sample was estimated from the amplification of reference gene primers within the assay. To quantify the absolute abundance of each unique TCRbeta CDR3 rearrangement, sequence reads were collapsed and filtered. For each sample, productive Simpson clonality was calculated by taking the square root of Simpson's diversity index across productive rearrangements. The source is immuneACCESS, and TCRdb retained only in-frame sequences with V and J called. Part of the clones is not carried over; for the studies checked, unresolved V genes explain less than half of this, and the remainder is unexplained. V and J calls and clone size are those listed in that table; D and trimming were worked out from the DNA. This sample lists hundreds of thousands of clones; roughly 87% were detected once. The ten largest clones represent 2% to 2.5% of the sample.

Samples from volunteer blood donors who had recovered from COVID-19 were contributed by a second Seattle source. The collaborating institutions used their own protocols to collect whole blood in K2EDTA tubes. For TCRbeta analysis, collaborator samples were shipped as frozen whole blood, as isolated PBMCs, or as DNA extracted from either sample type. Sequencing input: peripheral blood. This chain joins TRBV29-1 to TRBJ1-1; a weak D assignment points to TRBD1 (5 bases agree). This receptor was obtained from a woman aged 45-65 years who had recovered from COVID-19. The sequenced DNA is TGCAGCGTGCGTACAGGTTACACTGAAGCTTTCTTT. Its amino acids are CSVRTGYTEAFF. The full variable domain, completed from the reference TRBV29-1 and TRBJ1-1 proteins outside the CDR3, reads SAVISQKPSRDICQRGTSLTIQCQVDSQVTMMFWYRQQPGQSLTLIATANQGSEATYESGFVIDKFPISRPNLTFSTLTVSNMSPEDSSIYLCSVRTGYTEAFFGQGTRLTVV.